A selection of T cell receptor beta chains follows, all from one sample in a study of blood T cell repertoires in COVID-19. TCRdb's copy holds only in-frame clones and misses some; the assay was immunoSEQ multiplex PCR. The sample lists 350,000 to 450,000 clones; about 89% were seen once. Sequencing was carried out using PBMCs or T cells enriched from blood (not recorded which). The source is a woman between 40 and 50 years old who had been exposed to COVID-19. The CDR3 runs from the conserved cysteine through the conserved F or W. D genes are given only for firm matches. Size values are once, few and many counts, or a class for expanded clones, and some rows have none.

NA	once	TRBV7-9	TRBJ1-1	CASSPAGSGNTEAFF	TGTGCCAGCAGCCCCGCGGGTAGTGGGAACACTGAAGCTTTCTTT
TRBD1	NA	TRBV29-1	TRBJ2-7	CSVEGRQGYEQYF	TGCAGCGTTGAAGGAAGACAGGGCTACGAGCAGTACTTC
TRBD1	NA	TRBV10-2	TRBJ1-5	CASMDRPGNSPQHF	TGCGCCAGCATGGACAGGCCGGGGAATTCACCCCAGCATTTT
NA	once	TRBV5-1	TRBJ1-2	CASSPERTEIGYGYTF	TGCGCCAGCAGCCCGGAACGAACAGAAATAGGCTATGGCTACACCTTC
NA	NA	TRBV20-1	TRBJ1-6	CSARVGEPLHF	TGCAGTGCTAGAGTCGGGGAACCCCTCCACTTT
NA	NA	TRBV7-9	TRBJ1-2	CASSGGLRYGYTF	TGTGCCAGCAGCGGGGGACTGAGGTATGGCTACACCTTC
NA	NA	TRBV29-1	TRBJ2-5	CSVLRGGGTQYF	TGCAGCGTTTTACGGGGAGGGGGGACCCAGTACTTC
NA	NA	TRBV7-3	TRBJ1-5	CASSTGVNQPQHF	TGTGCCAGCAGCACCGGGGTGAATCAGCCCCAGCATTTT
NA	NA	TRBV30	TRBJ1-1	CAWRNSLDTEAFF	TGTGCCTGGAGAAATAGCTTGGACACTGAAGCTTTCTTT
NA	NA	TRBV10-3	TRBJ2-1	CATRSPGSNEQFF	TGTGCCACCAGGAGTCCGGGGTCCAATGAGCAGTTCTTC
NA	NA	TRBV5-1	TRBJ1-2	CASRVGQSFNYGYTF	TGCGCCAGCAGGGTGGGGCAGAGCTTTAACTATGGCTACACCTTC
NA	NA	TRBV18	TRBJ1-2	CASSEDSDYGYTF	TGTGCCAGCTCAGAGGACTCCGACTATGGCTACACCTTC
NA	NA	TRBV19	TRBJ1-2	CASSMGQGGGYTF	TGTGCCAGTAGTATGGGTCAGGGAGGTGGCTACACCTTC
TRBD1	NA	TRBV7-9	TRBJ2-1	CASSLGGQGDEQFF	TGTGCCAGCAGCTTAGGGGGACAGGGGGATGAGCAGTTCTTC
TRBD1	NA	TRBV7-7	TRBJ2-3	CASSRSIGQGEDTQYF	TGTGCTAGCAGCCGCAGCATAGGACAGGGGGAAGATACGCAGTATTTT
NA	NA	TRBV6-5	TRBJ2-1	CASSYLGNEQFF	TGTGCCAGCAGTTACCTCGGTAATGAGCAGTTCTTC
NA	NA	TRBV5-1	TRBJ1-2	CASSPGGRGNYGYTF	TGCGCCAGCAGCCCTGGGGGCAGGGGTAACTATGGCTACACCTTC
TRBD1	NA	TRBV2	TRBJ1-1	CASNRGTVNTEAFF	TGTGCCAGCAACAGGGGTACAGTCAACACTGAAGCTTTCTTT
NA	NA	TRBV2	TRBJ2-7	CASSEAGQGYEQYF	TGTGCCAGCAGTGAAGCGGGGCAGGGGTACGAGCAGTACTTC
NA	once	TRBV27	TRBJ1-2	CASSTGPGTTNYGYTF	TGTGCCAGCAGCACAGGGCCTGGGACTACTAACTATGGCTACACCTTC
TRBD1	NA	TRBV27	TRBJ2-7	CASSSRDRVYEQYF	TGTGCCAGCAGTTCACGGGACAGGGTCTACGAGCAGTACTTC
NA	NA	TRBV11-2	TRBJ2-3	CASSPYGTDTQYF	TGTGCCAGCAGCCCTTACGGGACAGATACGCAGTATTTT
NA	NA	TRBV19	TRBJ1-1	CASSIQRNTEAFF	TGTGCCAGTAGTATTCAGCGGAACACTGAAGCTTTCTTT
TRBD1	NA	TRBV30	TRBJ2-7	CAWSLRTGFYEQYF	TGTGCCTGGAGTCTTCGGACAGGGTTTTACGAGCAGTACTTC
TRBD1	NA	TRBV18	TRBJ1-5	CASSRYDRGQGQPQHF	TGTGCCAGCTCACGTTACGACAGGGGGCAAGGTCAGCCCCAGCATTTT
NA	once	TRBV5-1	TRBJ2-3	CASSSASFGTDTQYF	TGCGCCAGCAGCTCCGCTAGCTTCGGCACAGATACGCAGTATTTT
NA	NA	TRBV19	TRBJ1-3	CASSMLPGFSGNTIYF	TGTGCCAGTAGTATGTTGCCGGGGTTCTCTGGAAACACCATATATTTT
NA	NA	TRBV5-4	TRBJ2-1	CASRLRRDSVGGEQFF	TGTGCCAGCAGGCTCCGACGGGACTCCGTGGGGGGTGAGCAGTTCTTC
TRBD1	NA	TRBV30	TRBJ2-2	CAWGNRGPRNTGELFF	TGTGCCTGGGGAAACAGGGGGCCGAGGAACACCGGGGAGCTGTTTTTT
TRBD1	NA	TRBV20-1	TRBJ1-2	CSASFAGGYGYTF	TGCAGTGCTAGTTTCGCAGGGGGGTATGGCTACACCTTC
TRBD1	NA	TRBV6-1	TRBJ1-1	CASSDSDRGRVNTEAFF	TGTGCCAGCAGTGATAGCGACAGGGGGCGGGTAAACACTGAAGCTTTCTTT
TRBD2	NA	TRBV3-1/TRBV3-2	TRBJ2-1	CASSQDPVTSGRWNEQFF	TGTGCCAGCAGCCAAGATCCTGTGACTAGCGGGAGATGGAATGAGCAGTTCTTC
TRBD1	NA	TRBV27	TRBJ1-6	CASSSPPGTGRNSPLHF	TGTGCCAGCAGTTCGCCCCCCGGGACAGGGCGAAATTCACCCCTCCACTTT
NA	once	TRBV7-2	TRBJ1-1	CASSAPGPRAEAFF	TGTGCCAGCAGCGCTCCGGGCCCGAGGGCTGAAGCTTTCTTT
NA	NA	TRBV6-5	TRBJ1-2	CASIRARESNYGYTF	NA
TRBD1	NA	TRBV6-1	TRBJ1-2	CASSEARQGAFRGGYTF	TGTGCCAGCAGTGAAGCTCGACAGGGGGCTTTCCGGGGTGGCTACACCTTC
NA	NA	TRBV5-1	TRBJ2-5	CASTPAGLKTQYF	TGCGCCAGCACCCCCGCGGGGTTAAAGACCCAGTACTTC
NA	NA	TRBV19	TRBJ1-1	CASRGAVNTEAFF	TGTGCCAGTAGAGGGGCAGTGAACACTGAAGCTTTCTTT
NA	NA	TRBV19	TRBJ1-3	CATHRGDTGNTIYF	TGTGCCACTCATCGGGGGGACACCGGAAACACCATATATTTT
TRBD2	NA	TRBV6-5	TRBJ2-7	CASRVSGGELYEQYF	TGTGCCAGCAGAGTTAGCGGGGGGGAGCTCTACGAGCAGTACTTC
NA	few	TRBV30	TRBJ1-4	CAWSEAGSGATNEKLFF	TGTGCCTGGAGTGAAGCGGGGTCTGGGGCAACTAATGAAAAACTGTTTTTT
TRBD1	NA	TRBV5-5	TRBJ1-4	CASSFTGAVGEKLFF	TGTGCCAGCAGTTTTACAGGGGCTGTTGGTGAAAAACTGTTTTTT
TRBD1	NA	TRBV7-6	TRBJ1-3	CASSPGGTSGNTIYF	TGTGCCAGCAGCCCAGGGGGAACCTCTGGAAACACCATATATTTT
NA	NA	TRBV3-1/TRBV3-2	TRBJ2-7	CASSQGTVREQYF	TGTGCCAGCAGCCAAGGGACAGTACGCGAGCAGTACTTC
TRBD2	NA	TRBV7-9	TRBJ2-7	CASSPGTSGGPAYEQYF	TGTGCCAGCAGCCCTGGGACTAGCGGGGGCCCAGCCTACGAGCAGTACTTC
TRBD1	many	TRBV6-1	TRBJ1-2	CASSEEGQPYYGYTF	TGTGCCAGCAGTGAAGAGGGACAGCCTTACTATGGCTACACCTTC
NA	NA	TRBV11-1	TRBJ1-1	CASSLGARENTEAFF	TGTGCCAGCAGCTTAGGGGCCAGGGAGAACACTGAAGCTTTCTTT
TRBD1	NA	TRBV19	TRBJ1-6	CASSTDRDSPLHF	TGTGCCAGTAGTACCGACAGGGATTCACCCCTCCACTTT
NA	once	TRBV6-4	TRBJ2-3	CASRRAPGDTQYF	TGTGCCAGCAGAAGAGCGCCGGGGGATACGCAGTATTTT
NA	NA	TRBV2	TRBJ1-1	CASSEWVGGTEAFF	TGTGCCAGCAGTGAGTGGGTTGGGGGGACTGAAGCTTTCTTT
TRBD1	once	TRBV5-1	TRBJ1-2	CASSTAGTVVEGGYGYTF	TGCGCCAGCAGCACCGCCGGGACAGTGGTAGAAGGCGGGTATGGCTACACCTTC
TRBD2	once	TRBV7-9	TRBJ2-1	CASSSSGSSGHNEQFF	TGTGCCAGCAGCTCGTCCGGGTCTAGCGGACACAATGAGCAGTTCTTC
NA	NA	TRBV7-2	TRBJ1-5	CASSFDGDSNQPQHF	TGTGCCAGCAGCTTTGACGGGGATAGCAATCAGCCCCAGCATTTT